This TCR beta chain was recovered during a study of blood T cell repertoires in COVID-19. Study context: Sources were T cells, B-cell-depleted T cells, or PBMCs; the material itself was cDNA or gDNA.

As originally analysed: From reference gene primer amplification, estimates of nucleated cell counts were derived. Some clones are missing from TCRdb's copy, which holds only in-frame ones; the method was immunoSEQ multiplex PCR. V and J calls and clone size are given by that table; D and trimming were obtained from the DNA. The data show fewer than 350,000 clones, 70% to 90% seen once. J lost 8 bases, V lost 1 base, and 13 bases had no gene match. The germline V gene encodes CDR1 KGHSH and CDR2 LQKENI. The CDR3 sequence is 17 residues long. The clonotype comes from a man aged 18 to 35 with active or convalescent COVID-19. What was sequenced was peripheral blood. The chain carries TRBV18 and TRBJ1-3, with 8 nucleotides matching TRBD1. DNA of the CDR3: TGTGCCAGCTCACCACTCAACCCAGGACAGGGAATTGACACCATATATTTT. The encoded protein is CASSPLNPGQGIDTIYF.